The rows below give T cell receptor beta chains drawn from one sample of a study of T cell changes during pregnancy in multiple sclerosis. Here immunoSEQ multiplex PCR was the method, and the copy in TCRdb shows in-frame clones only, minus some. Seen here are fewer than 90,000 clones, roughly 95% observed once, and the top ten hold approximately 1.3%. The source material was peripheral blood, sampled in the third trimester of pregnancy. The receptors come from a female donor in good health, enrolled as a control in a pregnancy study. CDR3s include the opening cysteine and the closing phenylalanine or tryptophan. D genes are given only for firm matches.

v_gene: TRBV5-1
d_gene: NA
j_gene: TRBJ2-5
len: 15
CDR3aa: CASSLGVQGAETQYF
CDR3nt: TGCGCCAGCAGCTTGGGAGTCCAAGGGGCAGAGACCCAGTACTTC

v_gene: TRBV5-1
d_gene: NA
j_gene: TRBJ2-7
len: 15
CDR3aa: CASSLAAGVSYEQYF
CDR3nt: TGCGCCAGCAGCTTGGCGGCAGGGGTATCCTACGAGCAGTACTTC

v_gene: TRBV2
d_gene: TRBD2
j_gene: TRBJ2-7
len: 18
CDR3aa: CASSSIPGLEGNSYEQYF
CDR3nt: TGTGCCAGCAGCTCCATTCCGGGACTAGAGGGAAACTCCTACGAGCAGTACTTC

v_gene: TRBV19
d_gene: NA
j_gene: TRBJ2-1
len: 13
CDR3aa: CASSQDSYNEQFF
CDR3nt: TGTGCCAGTAGCCAAGACAGCTACAATGAGCAGTTCTTC

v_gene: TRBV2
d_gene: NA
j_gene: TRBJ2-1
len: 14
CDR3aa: CASSELNSANEQFF
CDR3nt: TGTGCCAGCAGTGAACTTAATAGCGCTAATGAGCAGTTCTTC

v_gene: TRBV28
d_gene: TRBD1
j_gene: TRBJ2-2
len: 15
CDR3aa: CASSPGTANTGELFF
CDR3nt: TGTGCCAGCAGCCCCGGGACAGCGAACACCGGGGAGCTGTTTTTT

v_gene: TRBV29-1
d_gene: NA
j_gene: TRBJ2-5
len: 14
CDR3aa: CSLTLAPLGETQYF
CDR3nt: TGCAGCCTCACCCTAGCGCCCCTGGGGGAGACCCAGTACTTC

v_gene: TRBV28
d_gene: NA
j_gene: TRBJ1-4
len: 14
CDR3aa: CASSTGPTNEKLFF
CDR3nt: TGTGCCAGCAGTACAGGACCAACTAATGAAAAACTGTTTTTT

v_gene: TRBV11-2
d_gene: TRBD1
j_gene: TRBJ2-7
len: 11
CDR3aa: CASSSGGGQYF
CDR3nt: TGTGCCAGCAGCTCAGGGGGTGGGCAGTACTTC

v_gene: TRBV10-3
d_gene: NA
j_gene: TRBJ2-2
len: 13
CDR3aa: CAISPRDTGELFF
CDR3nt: TGTGCCATCAGTCCCAGGGACACCGGGGAGCTGTTTTTT

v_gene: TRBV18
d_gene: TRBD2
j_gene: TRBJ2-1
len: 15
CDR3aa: CASSPTASGDNEQFF
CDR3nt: TGTGCCAGCTCACCAACGGCTAGCGGGGACAATGAGCAGTTCTTC

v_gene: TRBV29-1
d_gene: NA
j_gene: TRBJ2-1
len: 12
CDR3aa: CSVETGTNEQFF
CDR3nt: TGCAGCGTTGAAACAGGGACCAATGAGCAGTTCTTC

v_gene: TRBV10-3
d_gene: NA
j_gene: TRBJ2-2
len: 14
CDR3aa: CAISDPRNAGELFF
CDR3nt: TGTGCCATCAGTGATCCCAGAAATGCCGGGGAGCTGTTTTTT

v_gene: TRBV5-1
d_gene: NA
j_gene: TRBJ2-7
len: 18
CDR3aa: CASSLDFSARPRVYEQYF
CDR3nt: TGCGCCAGCAGCTTGGACTTTAGCGCTCGACCTCGCGTTTACGAGCAGTACTTC

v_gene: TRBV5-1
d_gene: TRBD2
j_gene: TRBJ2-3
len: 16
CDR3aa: CASSSSTSGGTDTQYF
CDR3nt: TGCGCCAGCAGCTCCTCGACTAGCGGAGGCACAGATACGCAGTATTTT

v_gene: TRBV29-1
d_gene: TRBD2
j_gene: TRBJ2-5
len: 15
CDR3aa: CSVEDPPSGRWTQYF
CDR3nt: TGCAGCGTTGAAGATCCTCCTAGCGGCCGTTGGACCCAGTACTTC

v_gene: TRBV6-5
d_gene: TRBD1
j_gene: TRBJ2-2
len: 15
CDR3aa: CASSRTGTDTGELFF
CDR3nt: TGTGCCAGCAGTAGGACAGGAACAGACACCGGGGAGCTGTTTTTT

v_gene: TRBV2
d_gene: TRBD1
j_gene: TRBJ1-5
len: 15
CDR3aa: CASREPGTGVQPQHF
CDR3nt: TGTGCCAGCAGGGAACCCGGGACAGGGGTTCAGCCCCAGCATTTT

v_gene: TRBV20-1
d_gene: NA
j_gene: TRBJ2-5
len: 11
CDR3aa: CSALFGESQYF
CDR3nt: TGCAGTGCTCTTTTCGGGGAGTCCCAGTACTTC

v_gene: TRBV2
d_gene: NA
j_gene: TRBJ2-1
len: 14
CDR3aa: CASGGLFSYNEQFF
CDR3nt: TGTGCCAGCGGGGGACTCTTCTCCTACAATGAGCAGTTCTTC

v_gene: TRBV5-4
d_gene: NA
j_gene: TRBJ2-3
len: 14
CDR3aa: CASSSRDITDTQYF
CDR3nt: TGTGCCAGCAGCTCCCGGGACATCACAGATACGCAGTATTTT

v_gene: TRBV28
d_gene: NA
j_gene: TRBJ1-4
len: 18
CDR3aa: CASSLSPPSPGRGEKLFF
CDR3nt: TGTGCCAGCAGTTTATCTCCCCCCTCCCCGGGGAGGGGTGAAAAACTGTTTTTT